Listed below are T cell receptor beta chains from one sample, sequenced in a study of shared clonotypes between healthy human individuals. The repertoire was sequenced with immunoSEQ multiplex PCR; TCRdb's copy has only in-frame clones and lacks some. The data show over a million clones, roughly 80% seen once. The sequencing sample was made of memory CD4+ T cells sorted from blood. Receptors were obtained from a man in his late teens or twenties in good health. Each CDR3 is given with its conserved first and last residue. The order of the fields is V gene, J gene, CDR3 protein.

TRBV7-2	TRBJ2-1	CASSLAWGYENEQFF
TRBV5-4	TRBJ2-5	CADSEASETQYF
TRBV11-2	TRBJ2-1	CASRPGTSTFFSYNEQFF
TRBV7-9	TRBJ1-6	CASRPDRVNSPLHF
TRBV28	TRBJ1-4	CASSSGQGANEKLFF
TRBV5-1	TRBJ1-2	CASSLGGYGYTF
TRBV14	TRBJ1-1	CASSQAKWDRAWNTEAFF
TRBV25-1	TRBJ2-7	CASSETGYEQYF
TRBV9	TRBJ2-5	CASSARDRVIFGETQYF
TRBV2	TRBJ1-2	CASSLGVEANYGYTF
TRBV19	TRBJ1-3	CASTTSGNTIYF
TRBV5-1	TRBJ1-2	CASSLEDYGYTF
TRBV21-1	TRBJ1-1	CASSKERRLNTEAFF
TRBV5-4	TRBJ2-3	CASSYERGTDTQYF
TRBV7-2	TRBJ2-3	CASSFGGGPGDTQYF
TRBV5-1	TRBJ2-5	CASSLALAGGSETQYF
TRBV21-1	TRBJ2-3	CASSKDMGQGGPGLNTDTQYF
TRBV5-1	TRBJ1-1	CASSFQGARTEAFF
TRBV4-2	TRBJ1-4	CASSQDQGAPWGEKLFF
TRBV7-8	TRBJ2-7	CASSSTGVSYEQYF
TRBV30	TRBJ1-4	CAWKTSRLKEEKLFF
TRBV2	TRBJ2-5	CASSDPTSWTSGSQETQYF
TRBV2	TRBJ1-5	CASMGQRNQPQHF
TRBV5-1	TRBJ1-2	CASSGGTGVKYGYTF
TRBV5-1	TRBJ2-4	CASSLSGENIQYF
TRBV5-1	TRBJ1-1	CASSFGKNTEAFF
TRBV4-2	TRBJ1-2	CASSAGTGNDYGYTF
TRBV5-1	TRBJ2-7	CASREEGAPGEQYF
TRBV7-2	TRBJ1-3	CASSTSMGNTIYF
TRBV5-5	TRBJ1-2	CASSSTLDRVDGYTF
TRBV6-6	TRBJ2-3	CASSYRTGSTDTQYF
TRBV29-1	TRBJ1-4	CSVASPGQGREKLFF
TRBV7-9	TRBJ2-7	CASTPDRDYEQYF
TRBV12-5	TRBJ1-1	CASGLEVDTEAFF
TRBV12-2	TRBJ1-6	CASRPQTEPLGSYNSPLHF
TRBV6-1	TRBJ1-2	CASTQRGAYTF
TRBV11-2	TRBJ1-2	CASSRLDRRLDSGYTF
TRBV19	TRBJ1-5	CASRRGDSNQPQHF
TRBV12-5	TRBJ2-1	CASGLVPTSGVFQFF
TRBV5-1	TRBJ1-6	CASSLGQGAYSPLHF
TRBV27	TRBJ2-7	CASSPDRPGNYEQYF
TRBV7-9	TRBJ2-7	CASSTSGTGGTYEQYF
TRBV28	TRBJ1-1	CASGRGTEAFF
TRBV30	TRBJ2-1	CAWSVQFGLAGYNEQFF
TRBV5-1	TRBJ2-1	CASTQTSGTYNEQFF
TRBV7-2	TRBJ1-3	CASSTRTGVGNTIYF
TRBV28	TRBJ1-4	CASSFDTNEKLFF
TRBV2	TRBJ1-2	CASSEGNWGYTF
TRBV12-5	TRBJ1-1	CASAQQGLNTEAFF
TRBV18	TRBJ2-7	CASSSTPAEQYF